What follows are 14 T cell receptor beta chains derived from one specimen sequenced in a study of shared clonotypes between healthy human individuals. Here immunoSEQ multiplex PCR was the method, and the copy in TCRdb shows in-frame clones only, minus some. Among about 1,900,000 clones, about 95% were seen once, and the ten largest hold approximately 1%. CD8 cells regarded as naive lacked CD45RO, were positively chosen for CCR7, and omitted terminally differentiated effector memory CD45RA+ cells. The sequencing input was naive CD8+ T cells sorted from blood. The receptors derive from a man aged 18 to 29 in good health.

The rearrangement uses TRBV27 and TRBJ2-6; TRBD2 might be the D (6 bases). This CDR3 region has 17 residues. Trimming took off 3 bases at V and 0 bases at J, with 12 bases between the two ends. CDR1 and CDR2 (germline): MNHEY, SMNVEV (reference sequence). The CDR3 sequence is CASSLAGGSSGANVLTF. CDR3 coding DNA: TGTGCCAGCAGTTTGGCTGGGGGGAGCTCTGGGGCCAACGTCCTGACTTTC.

The chain combines TRBV5-6 with TRBJ2-2; 7 bases align to TRBD2. Looked up from germline, CDR1 is SGHDT and CDR2 is YYEEEE. The CDR3 runs 14 residues. J lost 6 bases, V lost 4 bases, and 6 bases had no gene match. CDR3 amino acids: CASSSGTTPGELFF. CDR3 nucleotide sequence: TGTGCCAGCAGCAGCGGGACTACCCCCGGGGAGCTGTTTTTT. The variable domain in full, completed from reference TRBV5-6 and TRBJ2-2, reads DAGVTQSPTHLIKTRGQQVTLRCSPKSGHDTVSWYQQALGQGPQFIFQYYEEEERQRGNFPDRFSGHQFPNYSSELNVNALLLGDSALYLCASSSGTTPGELFFGEGSRLTVL.

CDR3 nucleotides: TGTGCCACCAGCAGAAGCGGGACCGGGGAGCTGTTTTTT. It specifies CATSRSGTGELFF. The chain recombines TRBV15 with TRBJ2-2; a weak D match, TRBD2 (6 bases). CDR3 size: 13 residues. Germline CDR1 is LNHNV and CDR2 is YYDKDF (reference sequence). V gave up 2 bases and J gave up 5 bases, with 6 bases separating them.

The chain combines TRBV5-1 with TRBJ2-2, with TRBD1 matching over 9 bases. Germline V gene lookup returns CDR1 SGHRS and CDR2 YFSETQ. Trimming took 3 bases from V and 2 from J; bases not matched to a gene: 5. The CDR3 has 16 residues. CDR3 residues: CASSSTDRGNTGELFF. In DNA, the CDR3 is TGCGCCAGCAGCTCAACGGACAGGGGAAACACCGGGGAGCTGTTTTTT.

The rearrangement joins TRBV6-5 to TRBJ1-1; D unresolved. The CDR3 extends over 13 amino acids. V lost 2 bases, J lost 1 base, and 5 bases lay in between. Germline assignment: CDR1 MNHEY and CDR2 SVGAGI. The CDR3 is CASSYNQNTEAFF. For the CDR3, the DNA is TGTGCCAGCAGTTACAACCAGAACACTGAAGCTTTCTTT.

As for this clone: Other DNA sequences in this specimen translate into the identical CDR3. The chain uses TRBV27 and TRBJ2-1, with D tentatively TRBD2 (6 bases). The germline V and J ends were trimmed by 4 bases and 0 bases, with 7 bases remaining between them. Germline V gene data show CDR1 as MNHEY and CDR2 as SMNVEV (reference sequence). This CDR3 has 14 residues. CDR3 sequence: CASSSGSSYNEQFF. Written as DNA, the CDR3 is TGTGCCAGCAGTTCCGGGAGCTCCTACAATGAGCAGTTCTTC.

V and J are TRBV4-1 and TRBJ1-3; 8 positions match TRBD1. Germline loops: CDR1 MGHRA, CDR2 YSYEKL. Trimming removed 4 bases from V and 7 bases from J; junction bases left unmatched: 12. The CDR3 has 16 amino acids. The CDR3 loop is CASSRIETGAGNTIYF. The CDR3 coding sequence is TGCGCCAGCAGCCGAATCGAGACAGGGGCAGGTAACACCATATATTTT.

The chain joins TRBV2 to TRBJ2-1; D is tentatively TRBD1 or TRBD2 (5 bases each). The V gene's germline CDR1 is SNHLY and CDR2 FYNNEI. The CDR3 has 15 residues. The V and J ends lost 8 bases and 0 bases respectively, with 14 bases between them. The CDR3 DNA reads TGTGCCAGCGCCGGGACCTCCCTCTCCTACAATGAGCAGTTCTTC. It yields the protein CASAGTSLSYNEQFF. Full variable domain (remainder filled in from reference TRBV2 and TRBJ2-1): EPEVTQTPSHQVTQMGQEVILRCVPISNHLYFYWYRQILGQKVEFLVSFYNNEISEKSEIFDDQFSVERPDGSNFTLKIRSTKLEDSAMYFCASAGTSLSYNEQFFGPGTRLTVL.

The V gene is TRBV30, the J gene TRBJ2-2; 8 bases map to TRBD1. This CDR3 spans 14 amino acids. CDR1 is GTSNPN and CDR2 is SVGIG in the germline V gene (reference sequence). The trim removed 5 bases at V and 6 bases at J, leaving 8 bases unmatched. CDR3 protein: CAWGRTGLSGELFF. DNA of the CDR3: TGTGCCTGGGGTCGGACAGGGCTGTCCGGGGAGCTGTTTTTT.

On this clone: A read error may be the cause here, since a much bigger clone is one base away. The same CDR3 arises from other DNA sequences in this sample as well. The V gene is TRBV6-5, the J gene TRBJ1-1, with 7 bases aligning to TRBD1. The V segment lost 6 bases and the J segment 4 bases; nucleotides outside the gene matches: 2. CDR1 and CDR2 (germline): MNHEY, SVGAGI. This CDR3 is built from 12 residues. The CDR3, as DNA: TGTGCCAGCAGCTCAGGGGGCACTGAAGCTTTCTTT. This translates into CASSSGGTEAFF.

The gene calls are TRBV29-1 and TRBJ2-7; 13 positions match TRBD2. CDR3 length: 16 amino acids. The V gene's germline CDR1 is SQVTM and CDR2 ANQGSEA. Trimming cost V 3 bases and J 5 bases; bases outside gene matches: 10. In DNA form, the CDR3 reads TGCAGCGTTGATGGACTAGCGGGAGCGCCAGGGCACGAGCAGTACTTC. It yields the protein CSVDGLAGAPGHEQYF.

The rearrangement links TRBV11-3 to TRBJ2-7; the match to TRBD2 covers 7 bases. CDR3 size: 18 residues. V lost 5 bases to trimming and J lost 0 bases; unmatched junction nucleotides: 16. Germline V lookup: CDR1 SGHNT, CDR2 YENEEA. The CDR3 DNA reads as TGTGCCAGCAGCCCCCCTGAGAGGGTAGGGAGGGTCTCCTACGAGCAGTACTTC. Translated: CASSPPERVGRVSYEQYF.

This clone was picked up one time. V and J are TRBV30 and TRBJ2-7; 8 bases align to TRBD1. Germline CDR1 reads GTSNPN; CDR2 reads SVGIG (reference sequence). The J segment lost 6 bases and the V segment lost 4 bases, leaving 2 bases of the junction unmatched. This CDR3 has 11 residues. In DNA form, the CDR3 reads TGTGCCTGGAACACAGGGGGCGAGCAGTACTTC. It codes for CAWNTGGEQYF.

The chain uses TRBV9 and TRBJ2-7; D is ambiguous. Trimming shortened V by 0 bases and J by 4 bases, and 11 bases separated the two germline ends. Looked up from germline, CDR1 is SGDLS and CDR2 is YYNGEE. This CDR3 contains 14 residues. The CDR3: CASSVGMMGYEQYF. DNA of the CDR3: TGTGCCAGCAGCGTAGGAATGATGGGGTACGAGCAGTACTTC.